This is a list of T cell receptor beta chains from one sample in a study of blood T cell repertoires in COVID-19. The assay was immunoSEQ multiplex PCR, and TCRdb's table has in-frame clones only and misses some. The sample lists about 44,000 clones, about 88% occurring once. The sequenced sample was peripheral blood. The receptors were gathered from a human donor in a cohort sampled during active COVID-19. Each CDR3 is given without its conserved first and last residue. Size values are once, few and many counts, or a class for expanded clones, and some rows have none.

clone_size | j_call | v_call | cdr3_aa
few | TRBJ1-2 | TRBV3-1/TRBV3-2 | ASSQAPGQPPYGYT
. | TRBJ2-1 | TRBV5-1 | ASRSQLAGSYNEQF
few | TRBJ1-6 | TRBV19 | ASSVGQWTNSPLH
. | TRBJ2-3 | TRBV4-2 | ASSQEQRGASTDTQY
. | TRBJ1-6 | TRBV4-1 | ASSQAGQGAISPLH
. | TRBJ1-4 | TRBV27 | ASSHGTDLGEKLF
many | TRBJ2-1 | TRBV2 | ASSGGTGVSRF
. | TRBJ1-2 | TRBV7-2 | ASSRRDPGRGYT
. | TRBJ2-5 | TRBV9 | ASSARSLGTGWGETQY
. | TRBJ1-2 | TRBV27 | ASSFGQGYGYT
. | TRBJ1-3 | TRBV5-8 | ASSWGQISGNTIY
. | TRBJ1-1 | TRBV30 | AWSGPGYVGMNTEAF
. | TRBJ2-7 | TRBV3-1/TRBV3-2 | ASSPHRDYTYEQY
few | TRBJ2-1 | TRBV3-1/TRBV3-2 | ASSQELRGSSYNEQF
. | TRBJ1-2 | TRBV11-2 | ASSLEEQIPNYGYT
. | TRBJ2-7 | TRBV30 | AWSWHAYEQY
. | TRBJ1-5 | TRBV6-2/TRBV6-3 | ASSYFESGTGGRQPQH
. | TRBJ2-2 | TRBV30 | AWSPQASGGAGELF
large | TRBJ1-1 | TRBV27 | ASSLKGQGITEAF
. | TRBJ1-6 | TRBV3-1/TRBV3-2 | ASSQATSRSLH
. | TRBJ2-2 | TRBV11-3 | ASSLSAGGTGELF
. | TRBJ2-7 | TRBV3-1/TRBV3-2 | ASSRQSLTSSLSEQY
once | TRBJ2-1 | TRBV20-1 | SASYSVEQF
. | TRBJ1-5 | TRBV29-1 | SVEVTGDNQPQH